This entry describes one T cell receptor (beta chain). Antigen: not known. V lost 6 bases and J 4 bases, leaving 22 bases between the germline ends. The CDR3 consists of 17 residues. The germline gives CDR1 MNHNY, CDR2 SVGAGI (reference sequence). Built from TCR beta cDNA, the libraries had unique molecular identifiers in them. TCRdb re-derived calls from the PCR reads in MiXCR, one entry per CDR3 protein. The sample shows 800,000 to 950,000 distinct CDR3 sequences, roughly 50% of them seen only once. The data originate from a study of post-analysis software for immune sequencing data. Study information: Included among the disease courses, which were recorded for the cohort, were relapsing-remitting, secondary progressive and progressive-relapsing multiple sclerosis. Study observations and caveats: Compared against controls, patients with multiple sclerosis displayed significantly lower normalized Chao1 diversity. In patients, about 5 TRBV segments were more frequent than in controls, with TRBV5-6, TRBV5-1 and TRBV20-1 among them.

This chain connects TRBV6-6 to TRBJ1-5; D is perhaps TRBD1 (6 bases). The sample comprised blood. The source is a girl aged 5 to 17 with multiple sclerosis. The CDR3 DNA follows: TGTGCCAGCAGGCGCCGTCCTGACAGGTTCGAGAATCAGCCCCAGCATTTT. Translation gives CASRRRPDRFENQPQHF.